This T cell receptor (beta chain) was captured in a study of OX40 agonist ivuxolimab in advanced cancers. About the full investigation: Ivuxolimab was a fully human IgG2 agonistic monoclonal antibody targeting the costimulatory receptor OX40 (CD134). Intravenous ivuxolimab was administered to patients every 2 weeks at six dose levels: 0.01, 0.1, 0.3, 1.5, 3 and 10 mg/kg. Of the 50 to 55 patients in dose escalation, about 20 had hepatocellular carcinoma, approximately 15 had melanoma, 9 had renal cell carcinoma and 9 had head and neck cancer. A male proportion of roughly 85% and a mean age of about 60 years, ranging from 23 to 79, were recorded for the dose-escalation cohort. Patients were allowed to have had prior anti-PD-1, anti-PD-L1 or anti-CTLA-4 therapy, and 30% to 40% of the dose-escalation patients had been treated with checkpoint inhibitors. Partial responses were achieved by three dose-escalation patients, of whom one had hepatocellular carcinoma and two had cutaneous melanoma. Peripheral TCRbeta sequencing was intended to test whether TCR sequence diversity was altered and clonal T-cell expansion was caused by ivuxolimab. The paper describes the monotherapy dose-escalation part (N ≈ 51 patients) of the phase I trial of ivuxolimab.

Patients with a history of autoimmune disease or receiving systemic immunosuppression were excluded from the trial. Peripheral blood for TCR sequencing was collected from all dose cohorts at baseline, on cycle 4 day 1, and on cycle 7 day 1. Samples were obtained from an open-label, multicenter, first-in-human phase I dose-escalation trial of ivuxolimab. The trial enrolled adults with locally advanced or metastatic head and neck squamous cell, hepatocellular, melanoma or renal cell carcinoma. Before TCR sequencing, CD4+ T cells and CD8+ T cells from peripheral blood were sorted into separate populations. Summary of the overall study and its limitations: At doses of 0.1 to 3.0 mg/kg, clonal expansion of both CD4+ and CD8+ T cells in blood was seen between baseline and week 6. After ivuxolimab, expanded clones were on average more numerous among CD8+ T cells than among CD4+ T cells. In the 0.1-3.0 mg/kg groups, partial responders were among the patients with the lowest normalized peripheral clonal expansion, particularly in CD8+ T cells. Antigen specificity was not determined for the clonally expanded peripheral T cells. Low levels of normalized T-cell clonal expansion were also seen in some patients who did not respond.

The germline V gene specifies KGHSH as CDR1 and LQKENI as CDR2. Taken from cysteine to phenylalanine, the CDR3 has 13 residues. Just the 39-base CDR3 DNA is kept, in frame starting at base 1. Relative to germline, V is 5 bases shorter and J is 1 base shorter, with 6 bases between their ends. About this clone itself: Its antigen target is currently unknown. No much larger clone is present one base from it, and per-base qualities are unavailable.

For sequencing of the TCRbeta CDR3 region, genomic DNA was extracted from the sorted cells. TCRbeta CDR3 regions were sequenced using the immunoSEQ Assay. Imported from immuneACCESS, the table was reduced by TCRdb to in-frame sequences with V and J called. These copies leave out some clones; in studies compared against another copy, an unresolved V gene accounts for under half, and the cause of the remainder is not known. Recorded for this sample are more than 50,000 clones; approximately 86% of them occurred a single time. The leading ten clones occupy 0.85% to 0.95% of the sample. The sequencing here drew on CD4+ or CD8+ T cells sorted from blood, taken in a trial of the OX40 agonist ivuxolimab. The rearrangement combines TRBV18 with TRBJ1-5; there is no confident call for the D gene. The sequence came from an adult with an advanced solid tumor such as melanoma, head and neck, liver or kidney cancer. The CDR3 protein is CASSWQSNQPQHF. The nucleotides read TGTGCCAGCTCATGGCAGAGCAATCAGCCCCAGCATTTT.